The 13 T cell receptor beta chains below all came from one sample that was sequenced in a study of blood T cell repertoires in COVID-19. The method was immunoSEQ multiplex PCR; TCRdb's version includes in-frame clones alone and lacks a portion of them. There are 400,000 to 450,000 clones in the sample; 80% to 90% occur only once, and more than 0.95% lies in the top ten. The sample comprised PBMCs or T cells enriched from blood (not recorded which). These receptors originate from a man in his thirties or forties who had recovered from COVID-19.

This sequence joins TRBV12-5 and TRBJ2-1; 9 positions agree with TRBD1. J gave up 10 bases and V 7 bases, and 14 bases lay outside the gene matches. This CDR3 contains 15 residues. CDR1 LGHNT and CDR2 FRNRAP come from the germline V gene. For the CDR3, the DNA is TGTGCTAGTGCCCCCGGGGGACAGGGCGTCGGCGAGCAGTTCTTC. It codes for CASAPGGQGVGEQFF.

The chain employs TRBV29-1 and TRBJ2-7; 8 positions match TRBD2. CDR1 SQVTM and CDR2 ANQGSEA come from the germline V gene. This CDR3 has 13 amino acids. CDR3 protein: CSALAEQSYEQYF. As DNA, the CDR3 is TGCAGTGCACTAGCGGAGCAATCCTACGAGCAGTACTTC.

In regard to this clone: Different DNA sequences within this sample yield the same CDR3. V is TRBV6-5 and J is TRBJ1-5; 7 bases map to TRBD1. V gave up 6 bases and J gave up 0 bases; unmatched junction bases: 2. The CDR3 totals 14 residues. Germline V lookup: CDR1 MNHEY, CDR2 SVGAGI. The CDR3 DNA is TGTGCCAGCAGGGGACAGATTAGCAATCAGCCCCAGCATTTT. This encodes CASRGQISNQPQHF.

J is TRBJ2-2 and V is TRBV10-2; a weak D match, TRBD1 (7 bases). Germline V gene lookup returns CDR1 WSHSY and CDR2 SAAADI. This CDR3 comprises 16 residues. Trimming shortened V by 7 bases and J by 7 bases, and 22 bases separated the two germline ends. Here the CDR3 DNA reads TGCGCCAGCATAAGCCAGGGGGGCGAGGGTGGCGGGGAGCTGTTTTTT. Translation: CASISQGGEGGGELFF.

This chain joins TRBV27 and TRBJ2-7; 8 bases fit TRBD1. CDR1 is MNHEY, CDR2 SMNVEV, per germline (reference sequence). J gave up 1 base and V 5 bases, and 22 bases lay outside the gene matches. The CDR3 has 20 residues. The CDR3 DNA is TGTGCCAGCAGTCCCTACCGATACGCGGACAGGGAGGATAGATCCTACGAGCAGTACTTC. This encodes CASSPYRYADREDRSYEQYF.

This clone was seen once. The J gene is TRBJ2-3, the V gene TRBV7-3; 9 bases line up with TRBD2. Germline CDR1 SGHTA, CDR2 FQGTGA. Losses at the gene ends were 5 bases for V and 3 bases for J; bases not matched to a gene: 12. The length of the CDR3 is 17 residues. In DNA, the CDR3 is TGTGCCAGCAGCCACAGTGGCGCGGGAGGGCCGACAGATACGCAGTATTTT. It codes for CASSHSGAGGPTDTQYF.

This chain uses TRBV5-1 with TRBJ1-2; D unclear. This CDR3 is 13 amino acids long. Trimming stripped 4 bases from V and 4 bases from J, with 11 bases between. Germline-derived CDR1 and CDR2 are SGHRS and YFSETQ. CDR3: CASSTGSFYGYTF. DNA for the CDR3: TGCGCCAGCAGCACCGGGTCTTTCTATGGCTACACCTTC.

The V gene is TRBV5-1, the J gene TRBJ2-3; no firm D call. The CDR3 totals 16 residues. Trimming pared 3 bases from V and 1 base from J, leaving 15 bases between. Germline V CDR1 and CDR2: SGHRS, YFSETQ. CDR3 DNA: TGCGCCAGCAGCTCGGGTAAGGCAGCCGGCACAGATACGCAGTATTTT. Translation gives CASSSGKAAGTDTQYF.

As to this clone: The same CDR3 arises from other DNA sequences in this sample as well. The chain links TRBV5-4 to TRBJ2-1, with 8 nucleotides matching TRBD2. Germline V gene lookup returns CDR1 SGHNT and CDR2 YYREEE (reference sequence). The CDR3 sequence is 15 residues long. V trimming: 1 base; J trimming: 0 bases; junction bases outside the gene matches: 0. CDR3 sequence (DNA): TGTGCCAGCAGCTTGACTAGCGGCTCCTACAATGAGCAGTTCTTC. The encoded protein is CASSLTSGSYNEQFF.

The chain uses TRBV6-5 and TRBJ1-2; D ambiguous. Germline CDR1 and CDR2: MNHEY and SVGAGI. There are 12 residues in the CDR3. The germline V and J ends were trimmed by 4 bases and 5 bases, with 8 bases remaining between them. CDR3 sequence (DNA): TGTGCCAGCAGTTCCCACAGATATGGCTACACCTTC. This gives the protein CASSSHRYGYTF.

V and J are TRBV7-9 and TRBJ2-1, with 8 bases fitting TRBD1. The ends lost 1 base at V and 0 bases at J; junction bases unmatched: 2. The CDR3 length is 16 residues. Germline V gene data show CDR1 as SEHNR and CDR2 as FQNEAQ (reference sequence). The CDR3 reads CASSLGDRSSYNEQFF. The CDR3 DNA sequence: TGTGCCAGCAGCTTAGGGGACAGGAGCTCCTACAATGAGCAGTTCTTC.

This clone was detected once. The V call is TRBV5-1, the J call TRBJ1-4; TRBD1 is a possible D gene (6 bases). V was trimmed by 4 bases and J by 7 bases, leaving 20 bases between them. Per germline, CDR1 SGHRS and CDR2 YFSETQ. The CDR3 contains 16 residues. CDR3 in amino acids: CASSARGWGLGEKLFF. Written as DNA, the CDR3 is TGCGCCAGCAGCGCGCGTGGGTGGGGGCTTGGTGAAAAACTGTTTTTT. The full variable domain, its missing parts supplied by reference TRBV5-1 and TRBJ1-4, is KAGVTQTPRYLIKTRGQQVTLSCSPISGHRSVSWYQQTPGQGLQFLFEYFSETQRNKGNFPGRFSGRQFSNSRSEMNVSTLELGDSALYLCASSARGWGLGEKLFFGSGTQLSVL.

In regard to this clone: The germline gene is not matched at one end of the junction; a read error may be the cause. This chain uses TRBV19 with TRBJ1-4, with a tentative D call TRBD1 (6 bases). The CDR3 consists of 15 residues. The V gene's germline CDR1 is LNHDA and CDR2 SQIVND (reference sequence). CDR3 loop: CVSKGGILANEKLFF. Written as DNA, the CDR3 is TGTGTCAGTAAAGGGGGAATACTCGCTAATGAAAAACTGTTTTTT.